The 22 T cell receptor beta chains presented below share a single source sample, sequenced in a study of CD8+ T cells in alopecia areata. Following extraction, RNA underwent reverse transcription to cDNA, which served as the sequencing template. This table comes from immunoSEQ multiplex PCR, and its TCRdb copy is limited to in-frame clones, with some not included. The sample consists of about 140,000 clones, roughly 50% of them appearing once. The material was CD4+ T cells sorted from blood, obtained at week 0. The receptor source for this set is a human donor with alopecia areata.

The chain employs TRBV7-9 and TRBJ1-2, with D hard to call. CDR3 length: 15 residues. Trimming cost V 5 bases and J 1 base, with 14 bases left between them. Germline V gene lookup returns CDR1 SEHNR and CDR2 FQNEAQ (reference sequence). The CDR3, as DNA: TGTGCCAGCAGCCAGTCTGGCACCTTTAACTATGGCTACACCTTC. Residues: CASSQSGTFNYGYTF.

The V and J genes are TRBV19 and TRBJ2-1; possibly TRBD1 or TRBD2 for D (5 bases each). The CDR3 is made up of 13 amino acids. V was cut by 6 bases and J by 3 bases, with 9 bases left in between. Germline assignment: CDR1 LNHDA and CDR2 SQIVND (reference sequence). CDR3 bases: TGTGCCAGTAGCGAGGGGCGCTACAATGAGCAGTTCTTC. It translates to CASSEGRYNEQFF.

The V and J genes are TRBV7-9 and TRBJ2-7, with a weak D call TRBD1 (5 bases). Germline V gene lookup returns CDR1 SEHNR and CDR2 FQNEAQ (reference sequence). The CDR3 spans 17 residues. The V and J ends lost 0 bases and 0 bases respectively, with 15 bases between them. The chain's CDR3 is CASSLAQAATGSYEQYF. CDR3 nucleotides: TGTGCCAGCAGCTTAGCTCAGGCGGCTACAGGCTCCTACGAGCAGTACTTC.

This clone has a handful of counts. The chain recombines TRBV2 with TRBJ2-5; a weak D match, TRBD2 (6 bases). The CDR3 contains 14 residues. With 4 bases removed from V and 7 bases from J, the gap between germline ends came to 16 bases. Germline V gene lookup returns CDR1 SNHLY and CDR2 FYNNEI. CDR3 sequence (DNA): TGTGCCAGCAGTGTTGGAGATCCCGGGGGGACCCAGTACTTC. This encodes CASSVGDPGGTQYF.

This rearrangement joins TRBV18 to TRBJ1-6; TRBD1 matches at 8 bases. This CDR3 has 16 residues. CDR1 is KGHSH, CDR2 LQKENI, per germline. The V and J ends lost 0 bases and 8 bases, in that order; junction bases with no gene match: 6. CDR3 protein: CASSPPDRAFDSPLHF. The DNA for the CDR3 is TGTGCCAGCTCACCACCGGACAGGGCCTTTGATTCACCCCTCCACTTT.

The genes are TRBV5-6 and TRBJ2-3; weak D call: TRBD2 (5 bases). CDR3 length: 14 residues. CDR1 and CDR2 (germline): SGHDT, YYEEEE. Trimming left V 0 bases short and J 3 bases short, with 8 bases between. CDR3 region: CASSLGTYTDTQYF. DNA for the CDR3: TGTGCCAGCAGCTTGGGGACTTATACAGATACGCAGTATTTT. The full variable domain, rest sourced from reference TRBV5-6 and TRBJ2-3, is DAGVTQSPTHLIKTRGQQVTLRCSPKSGHDTVSWYQQALGQGPQFIFQYYEEEERQRGNFPDRFSGHQFPNYSSELNVNALLLGDSALYLCASSLGTYTDTQYFGPGTRLTVL.

This sequence joins TRBV5-6 and TRBJ2-1; a possible D gene is TRBD1 (6 bases). CDR1 and CDR2 from the germline V gene are SGHDT and YYEEEE. The CDR3 runs 15 residues. Between the trimmed V and J ends, which lost 0 bases and 7 bases, there was a span of 14 bases. The CDR3 coding sequence is TGTGCCAGCAGCTTGGTGACAGGCAATAGGAATGAGCAGTTCTTC. As protein: CASSLVTGNRNEQFF.

The rearrangement links TRBV2 to TRBJ1-5, with 8 nucleotides matching TRBD1. V shed 5 bases and J 0 bases; nucleotides not matched to a gene: 3. Germline loops: CDR1 SNHLY, CDR2 FYNNEI. This CDR3 is built from 15 residues. CDR3 region: CASSTDRDSNQPQHF. Written as DNA, the CDR3 is TGTGCCAGCAGTACGGACAGGGATAGCAATCAGCCCCAGCATTTT.

The V call is TRBV6-5, the J call TRBJ2-7, with a tentative D call TRBD1 (5 bases). V dropped 0 bases and J dropped 3 bases, with 9 bases sitting between them. The V gene's germline CDR1 is MNHEY and CDR2 SVGAGI. The CDR3 extends over 14 amino acids. The CDR3 sequence is CASSYSWGNYEQYF. CDR3 bases: TGTGCCAGCAGTTACTCCTGGGGCAACTACGAGCAGTACTTC.

The genes are TRBV2 and TRBJ2-7; unclear D gene. This CDR3 is 12 amino acids long. CDR1 SNHLY and CDR2 FYNNEI come from the germline V gene. V lost 7 bases to trimming and J lost 3 bases, with 10 bases between them. CDR3 sequence reads: CASKEKIYEQYF. In nucleotides, the CDR3 is TGTGCCAGCAAGGAGAAAATCTACGAGCAGTACTTC. The whole variable domain, remainder taken from reference TRBV2 and TRBJ2-7, is EPEVTQTPSHQVTQMGQEVILRCVPISNHLYFYWYRQILGQKVEFLVSFYNNEISEKSEIFDDQFSVERPDGSNFTLKIRSTKLEDSAMYFCASKEKIYEQYFGPGTRLTVT.

This clone was detected a few times. The rearrangement links TRBV27 to TRBJ2-7, with D hard to call. V was trimmed by 2 bases and J by 1 base, leaving 9 bases between them. The CDR3 has 14 amino acids. Germline V lookup: CDR1 MNHEY, CDR2 SMNVEV (reference sequence). CDR3 amino acids: CASSLKVGSYEQYF. CDR3 coding DNA: TGTGCCAGCAGTTTAAAGGTGGGGTCCTACGAGCAGTACTTC.

This rearrangement joins TRBV5-4 to TRBJ1-4; D remains ambiguous. The CDR3 length is 15 residues. With 2 bases removed from V and 0 bases from J, the gap between germline ends came to 8 bases. In germline, CDR1 is SGHNT, CDR2 YYREEE (reference sequence). The CDR3 sequence is CASSLRPTTNEKLFF. The CDR3 DNA sequence: TGTGCCAGCAGCTTACGGCCAACAACTAATGAAAAACTGTTTTTT.

This chain links TRBV5-6 with TRBJ2-3, with TRBD2 matching over 10 bases. The V gene's germline CDR1 is SGHDT and CDR2 YYEEEE. The length of the CDR3 is 16 residues. V was clipped by 4 bases and J by 4 bases; unmatched bases: 9. The CDR3 sequence: CASSHRTSGGSDTQYF. CDR3 coding DNA: TGTGCCAGCAGCCATAGGACTAGCGGCGGGTCAGATACGCAGTATTTT.

The chain couples TRBV11-2 to TRBJ2-3; no definite D call. Germline-derived CDR1 and CDR2 are SGHAT and FQNNGV. This CDR3 spans 14 amino acids. The ends were cut back, 3 bases at V and 7 bases at J, with 14 bases in the middle. The CDR3 DNA reads as TGTGCCAGCAGCTTCCTTCCCGGAGCCCATACGCAGTATTTT. Amino acids: CASSFLPGAHTQYF.

On this clone: The junction differs from germline at one of its ends, possibly a read error. The V gene is TRBV6-5, the J gene TRBJ2-5, with 10 bases matching TRBD1. This CDR3 is built from 12 residues. CDR1 and CDR2 (germline): MNHEY, SVGAGI. The CDR3 DNA reads TGTGCCAGCAGTCGGGACAGGGGCGACCTAAACTTC. It translates to CASSRDRGDLNF.

Only a few counts were recorded for this clone. The chain carries TRBV30 and TRBJ2-5, with unresolved D. The CDR3 totals 14 residues. CDR1 and CDR2 (germline): GTSNPN, SVGIG (reference sequence). Trimming removed 0 bases from V and 7 bases from J, with 15 bases in between. The CDR3 loop reads CAWSVDLTGGTQYF. CDR3 in DNA: TGTGCCTGGAGTGTGGACCTAACCGGCGGGACCCAGTACTTC. The variable domain in full, completed from reference TRBV30 and TRBJ2-5, reads SQTIHQWPATLVQPVGSPLSLECTVEGTSNPNLYWYRQAAGRGLQLLFYSVGIGQISSEVPQNLSASRPQDRQFILSSKKLLLSDSGFYLCAWSVDLTGGTQYFGPGTRLLVL.

The chain uses TRBV29-1 and TRBJ1-2; tentatively, D is TRBD1 (6 bases). CDR1 is SQVTM, CDR2 ANQGSEA, per germline. CDR3 length equals 14 residues. The V end was cut by 4 bases, the J end by 2 bases, with 14 bases between. The DNA for the CDR3 is TGCAGCGTTGTCAGCTGGCAGGGGAACTATGGCTACACCTTC. It codes for CSVVSWQGNYGYTF.

The chain is built from TRBV7-8 and TRBJ2-7, with D maybe TRBD2 (6 bases). CDR1 is SGHVS and CDR2 is FQNEAQ in the germline V gene. V was pared by 0 bases and J by 6 bases, with 18 bases between. The CDR3 is 16 residues long. For the CDR3, the DNA is TGTGCCAGCAGCTTAGCTGAGACTAGGGTTACTCGCGAGCAGTACTTC. It translates to CASSLAETRVTREQYF.

CDR3 coding DNA: TGCGCCAGCAGCTTAGCAACCGGGACAGGGGCCTACGAGCAGTACTTC. Translating gives CASSLATGTGAYEQYF. The rearrangement uses TRBV5-1 and TRBJ2-7; TRBD1 matches at 10 bases. Trimming at V came to 2 bases and at J to 2 bases, leaving 7 bases not matched to a gene. The CDR3 loop spans 16 amino acids. From germline, CDR1 is SGHRS and CDR2 YFSETQ.

The rearrangement joins TRBV4-2 to TRBJ1-2, with unresolved D. The CDR3 has 12 residues. V was shortened by 1 base and J by 5 bases, with 5 bases between the two germline ends. From germline, CDR1 is LGHNA and CDR2 YNFKEQ. CDR3 amino acids: CASSQVEYGYTF. In DNA form, the CDR3 reads TGTGCCAGCAGCCAAGTAGAATATGGCTACACCTTC.

The chain couples TRBV29-1 to TRBJ1-2, with 7 bases aligning to TRBD1. J gave up 8 bases and V 8 bases, and 17 bases lay outside the gene matches. Germline-derived CDR1 and CDR2 are SQVTM and ANQGSEA. This CDR3 has 14 residues. The CDR3: CSIWTTGLLGGYTF. DNA of the CDR3: TGCAGCATATGGACGACAGGGCTTTTAGGAGGCTACACCTTC.

The rearrangement links TRBV27 to TRBJ2-7; TRBD1 agrees at 12 bases. CDR1 is MNHEY and CDR2 is SMNVEV in the germline V gene (reference sequence). Trimming at V came to 7 bases and at J to 6 bases, leaving 4 bases not matched to a gene. This CDR3 has 13 amino acids. CDR3 loop: CASKRDRGREQYF. The CDR3 nucleotides are TGTGCCAGCAAACGGGACAGGGGGCGCGAGCAGTACTTC.